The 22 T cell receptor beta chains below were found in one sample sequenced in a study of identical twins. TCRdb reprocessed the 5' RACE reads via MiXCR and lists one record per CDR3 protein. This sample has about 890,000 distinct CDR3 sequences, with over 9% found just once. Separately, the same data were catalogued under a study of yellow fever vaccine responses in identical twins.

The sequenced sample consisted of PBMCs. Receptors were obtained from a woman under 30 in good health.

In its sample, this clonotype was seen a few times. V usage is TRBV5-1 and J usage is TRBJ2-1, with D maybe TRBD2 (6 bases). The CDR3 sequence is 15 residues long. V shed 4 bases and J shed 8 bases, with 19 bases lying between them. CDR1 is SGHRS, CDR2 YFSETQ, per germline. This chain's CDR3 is CASSLQDKRVDEQFF. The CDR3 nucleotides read TGCGCCAGCAGCCTCCAGGACAAGCGGGTCGATGAGCAGTTCTTC.

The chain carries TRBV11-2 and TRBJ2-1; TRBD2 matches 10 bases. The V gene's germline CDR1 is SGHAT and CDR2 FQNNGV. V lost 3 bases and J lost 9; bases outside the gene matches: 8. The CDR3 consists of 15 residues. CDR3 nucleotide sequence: TGTGCCAGCAGCTTGTTACTAGCGGGACGGAGTGAGCAGTTCTTC. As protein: CASSLLLAGRSEQFF. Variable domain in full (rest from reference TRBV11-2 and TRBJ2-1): EAGVAQSPRYKIIEKRQSVAFWCNPISGHATLYWYQQILGQGPKLLIQFQNNGVVDDSQLPKDRFSAERLKGVDSTLKIQPAKLEDSAVYLCASSLLLAGRSEQFFGPGTRLTVL.

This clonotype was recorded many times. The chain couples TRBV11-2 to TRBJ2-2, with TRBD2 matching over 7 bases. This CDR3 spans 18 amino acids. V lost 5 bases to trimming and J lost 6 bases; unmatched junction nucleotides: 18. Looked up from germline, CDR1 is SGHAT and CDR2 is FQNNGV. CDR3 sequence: CASSGVGGGPQSPGELFF. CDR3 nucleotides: TGTGCCAGCAGCGGGGTCGGGGGAGGGCCCCAAAGTCCCGGGGAGCTGTTTTTT.

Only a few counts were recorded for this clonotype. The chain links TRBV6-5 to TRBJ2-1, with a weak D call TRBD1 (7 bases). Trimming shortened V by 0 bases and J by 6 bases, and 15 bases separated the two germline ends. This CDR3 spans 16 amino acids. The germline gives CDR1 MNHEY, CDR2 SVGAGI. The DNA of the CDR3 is TGTGCCAGCAGTTACTCGACAGGGACTCCCTTCAATGAGCAGTTCTTC. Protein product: CASSYSTGTPFNEQFF.

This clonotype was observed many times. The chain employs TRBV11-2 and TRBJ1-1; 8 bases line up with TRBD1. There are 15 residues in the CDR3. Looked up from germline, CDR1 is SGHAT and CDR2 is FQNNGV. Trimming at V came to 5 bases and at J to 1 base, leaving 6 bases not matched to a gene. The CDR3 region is CASSPDDRGNTEAFF. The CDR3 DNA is TGTGCCAGCAGCCCAGACGACAGGGGGAACACTGAAGCTTTCTTT.

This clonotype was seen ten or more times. The CDR3 region is CASRANQPQHF. CDR3 bases: TGCGCCAGCAGGGCCAATCAGCCCCAGCATTTT. The chain uses TRBV5-1 and TRBJ1-5; D remains unclear. V was shortened by 5 bases and J by 3 bases, with 3 bases between the two germline ends. The germline gives CDR1 SGHRS, CDR2 YFSETQ. The CDR3 spans 11 residues. Complete variable domain (other parts from reference TRBV5-1 and TRBJ1-5): KAGVTQTPRYLIKTRGQQVTLSCSPISGHRSVSWYQQTPGQGLQFLFEYFSETQRNKGNFPGRFSGRQFSNSRSEMNVSTLELGDSALYLCASRANQPQHFGDGTRLSIL.

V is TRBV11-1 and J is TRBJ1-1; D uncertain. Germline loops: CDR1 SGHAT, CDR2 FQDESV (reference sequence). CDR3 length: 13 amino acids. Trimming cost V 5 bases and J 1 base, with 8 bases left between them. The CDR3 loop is CASSHETNTEAFF. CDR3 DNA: TGTGCCAGCAGCCACGAGACGAACACTGAAGCTTTCTTT.

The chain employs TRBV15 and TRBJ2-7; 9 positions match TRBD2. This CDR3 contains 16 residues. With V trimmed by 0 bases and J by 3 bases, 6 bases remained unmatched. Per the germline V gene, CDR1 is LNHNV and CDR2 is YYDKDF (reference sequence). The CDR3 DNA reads TGTGCCACCAGCAGAGATGGTGCGGGGGGGAACTACGAGCAGTACGTC. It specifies CATSRDGAGGNYEQYV.

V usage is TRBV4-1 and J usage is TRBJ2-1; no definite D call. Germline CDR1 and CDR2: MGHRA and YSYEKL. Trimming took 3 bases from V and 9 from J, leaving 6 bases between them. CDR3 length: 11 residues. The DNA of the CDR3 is TGCGCCAGCAGCCATCGCGGTGAGCAGTTCTTC. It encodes CASSHRGEQFF.

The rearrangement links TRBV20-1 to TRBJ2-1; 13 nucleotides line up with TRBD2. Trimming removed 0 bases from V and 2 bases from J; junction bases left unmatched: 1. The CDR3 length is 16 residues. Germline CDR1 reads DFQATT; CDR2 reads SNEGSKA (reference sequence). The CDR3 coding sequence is TGCAGTGCTAGAGAACTAGCGGGGGGGCCCTACAATGAGCAGTTCTTC. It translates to CSARELAGGPYNEQFF.

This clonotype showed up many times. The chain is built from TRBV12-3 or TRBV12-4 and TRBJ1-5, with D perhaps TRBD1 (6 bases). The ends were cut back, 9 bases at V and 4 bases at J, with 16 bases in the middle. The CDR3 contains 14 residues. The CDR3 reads CASSQGNGNQPQHF. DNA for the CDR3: TGTGCCAGTTCACAGGGTAATGGTAATCAGCCCCAGCATTTT.

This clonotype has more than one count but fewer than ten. The CDR3 coding sequence is TGTGCCAGCAGTCCAGGGACCACCGGGGTGGAGTTCTTC. Amino acids: CASSPGTTGVEFF. The V call is TRBV6-1, the J call TRBJ2-1, with D possibly being TRBD1 or TRBD2 (5 bases each). V dropped 5 bases and J dropped 14 bases, with 19 bases sitting between them. The CDR3 is 13 residues long. The germline CDR1 and CDR2 sequences are MNHNS and SASEGT.

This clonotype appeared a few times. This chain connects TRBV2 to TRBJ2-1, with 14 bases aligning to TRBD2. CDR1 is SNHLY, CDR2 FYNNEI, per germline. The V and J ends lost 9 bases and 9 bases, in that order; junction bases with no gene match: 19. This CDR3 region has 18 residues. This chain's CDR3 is CARGTRTSGRSGGGEQFF. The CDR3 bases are TGTGCCAGGGGGACCCGGACTAGCGGGAGGTCCGGAGGTGGTGAGCAGTTCTTC.

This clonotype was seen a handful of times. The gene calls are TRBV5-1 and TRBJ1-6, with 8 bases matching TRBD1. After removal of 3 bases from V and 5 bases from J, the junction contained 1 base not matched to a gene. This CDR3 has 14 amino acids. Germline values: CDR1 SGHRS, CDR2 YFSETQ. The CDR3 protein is CASSSGQDNSPLHF. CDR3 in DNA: TGCGCCAGCAGCTCGGGACAGGATAATTCACCCCTCCACTTT.

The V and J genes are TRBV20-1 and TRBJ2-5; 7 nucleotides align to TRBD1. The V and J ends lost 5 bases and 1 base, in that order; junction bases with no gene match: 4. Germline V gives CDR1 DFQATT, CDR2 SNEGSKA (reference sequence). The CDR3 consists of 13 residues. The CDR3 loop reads CSAPRQGQETQYF. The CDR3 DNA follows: TGCAGTGCTCCTAGACAGGGCCAAGAGACCCAGTACTTC.

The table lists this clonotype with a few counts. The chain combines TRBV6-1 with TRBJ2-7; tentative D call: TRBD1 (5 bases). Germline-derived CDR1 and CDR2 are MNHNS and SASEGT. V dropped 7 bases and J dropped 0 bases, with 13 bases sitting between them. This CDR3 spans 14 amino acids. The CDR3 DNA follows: TGTGCCAGCAAGCAGACAGAGAGCTCCTACGAGCAGTACGTC. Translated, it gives CASKQTESSYEQYV.

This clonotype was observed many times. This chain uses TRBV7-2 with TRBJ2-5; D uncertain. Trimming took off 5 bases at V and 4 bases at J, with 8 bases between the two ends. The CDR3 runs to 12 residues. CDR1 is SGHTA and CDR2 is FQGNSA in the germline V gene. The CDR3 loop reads CASSPSTETQYF. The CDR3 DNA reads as TGTGCCAGCAGCCCGTCAACAGAGACCCAGTACTTC. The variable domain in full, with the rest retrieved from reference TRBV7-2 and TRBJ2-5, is GAGVSQSPSNKVTEKGKDVELRCDPISGHTALYWYRQSLGQGLEFLIYFQGNSAPDKSGLPSDRFSAERTGGSVSTLTIQRTQQEDSAVYLCASSPSTETQYFGPGTRLLVL.

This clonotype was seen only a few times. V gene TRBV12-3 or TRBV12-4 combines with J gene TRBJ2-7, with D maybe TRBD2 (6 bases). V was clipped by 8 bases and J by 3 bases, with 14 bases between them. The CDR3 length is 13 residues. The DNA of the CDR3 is TGTGCCAGCTCAAGTGGACTAAACTACGAGCAGTACGTC. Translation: CASSSGLNYEQYV.

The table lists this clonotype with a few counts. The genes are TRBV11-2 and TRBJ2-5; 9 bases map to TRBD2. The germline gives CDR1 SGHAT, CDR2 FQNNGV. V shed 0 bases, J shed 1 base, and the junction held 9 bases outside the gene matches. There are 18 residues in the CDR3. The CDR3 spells CASSLEGSLAGIQETQYF. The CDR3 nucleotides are TGTGCCAGCAGCTTAGAAGGGTCGCTAGCGGGGATCCAAGAGACCCAGTACTTC.

CDR3 loop: CASNNWGQGNYFSGNTIYF. The CDR3 nucleotides are TGTGCCAGCAACAACTGGGGACAGGGGAACTACTTCTCTGGAAACACCATATATTTT. The rearrangement links TRBV4-2 to TRBJ1-3, with 10 bases identical to TRBD1. The CDR3 extends over 19 amino acids. Germline CDR1 and CDR2: LGHNA and YNFKEQ. The junction had 15 bases not matched to a gene; V was cut back by 7 bases and J by 0 bases.

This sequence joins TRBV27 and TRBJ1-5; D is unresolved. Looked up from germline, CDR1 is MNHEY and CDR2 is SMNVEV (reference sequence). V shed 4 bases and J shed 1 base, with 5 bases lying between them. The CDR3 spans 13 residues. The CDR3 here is CASSWASNQPQHF. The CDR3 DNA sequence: TGTGCCAGCAGTTGGGCCAGCAATCAGCCCCAGCATTTT.

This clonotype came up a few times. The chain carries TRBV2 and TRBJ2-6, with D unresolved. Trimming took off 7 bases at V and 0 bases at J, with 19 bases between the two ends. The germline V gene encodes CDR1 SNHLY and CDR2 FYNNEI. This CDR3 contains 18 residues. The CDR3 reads CASTPPVGSSSGANVLTF. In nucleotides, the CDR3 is TGTGCCAGCACCCCGCCGGTAGGCTCTAGCTCTGGGGCCAACGTCCTGACTTTC.